The present TCR beta chain was sequenced within a study of blood T cell repertoires in COVID-19. About the research overall: Some COVID-19 samples were acute and others convalescent; all came from the United States, Italy and Spain. The cDNA or gDNA used as material had been derived from T cells, B-cell-depleted T cells, or PBMCs.

There are 13 residues in the CDR3. The V and J ends lost 4 bases and 4 bases, in that order; junction bases with no gene match: 3. CDR1 is ENHRY, CDR2 SYGVKD, per germline. While infection was still active, Seattle patients were enrolled and then followed longitudinally. The authors' processing: Cell counts per sample came from amplifying reference gene primers. TCRdb keeps only in-frame clones here, not all; method: immunoSEQ multiplex PCR. D and trimming come from the DNA, and the V and J calls and clone size come from that table. The data contain 450,000 or so clones, 89% of them seen just once; the ten biggest clones take up 0.7% to 1%.

What was sequenced was peripheral blood. The chain links TRBV10-3 to TRBJ1-2, with 7 bases aligning to TRBD1. The source is a young man with COVID-19, enrolled during active disease. DNA of the CDR3: TGTGCCATCAGTGGAGGGGACAGCTATGGCTACACCTTC. Translated, it gives CAISGGDSYGYTF.